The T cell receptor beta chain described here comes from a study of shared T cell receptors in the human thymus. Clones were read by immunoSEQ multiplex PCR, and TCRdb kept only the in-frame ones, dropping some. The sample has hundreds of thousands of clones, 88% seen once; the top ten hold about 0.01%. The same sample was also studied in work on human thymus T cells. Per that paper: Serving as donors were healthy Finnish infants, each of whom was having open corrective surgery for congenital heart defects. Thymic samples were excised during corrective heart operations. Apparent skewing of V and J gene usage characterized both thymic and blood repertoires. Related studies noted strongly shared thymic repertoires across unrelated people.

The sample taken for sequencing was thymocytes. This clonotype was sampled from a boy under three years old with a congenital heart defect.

The CDR3 coding sequence is TGCAGCGTTGAATCGTGGGGACAGGGGTTTGGCTACACCTTC. Its translation: CSVESWGQGFGYTF. This rearrangement joins TRBV29-1 to TRBJ1-2, with 10 bases that match TRBD1. The V segment lost 2 bases and the J segment 7 bases; nucleotides outside the gene matches: 7. This CDR3 region has 14 residues. Germline CDR1 and CDR2: SQVTM and ANQGSEA.